This TCR beta chain was captured by sequencing in a study of blood T cell repertoires in COVID-19. The germline gives CDR1 ENHRY, CDR2 SYGVKD. V lost 1 base and J lost 2; bases outside the gene matches: 7. The CDR3 runs 17 residues. Sequencing used immunoSEQ multiplex PCR; TCRdb keeps in-frame clones, though not all of them. Of approximately 300,000 clones detected, 85% to 95% appear once; the ten largest clones hold roughly 3.9%. This clonotype was obtained from a woman aged 25 to 39 who had been exposed to COVID-19. The specimen was PBMCs or T cells enriched from blood (not recorded which). J is TRBJ1-4 and V is TRBV10-3; 7 bases match TRBD1. The CDR3 spells CAISEWKKGGTNEKLFF. DNA for the CDR3: TGTGCCATCAGTGAGTGGAAAAAAGGGGGCACTAATGAAAAACTGTTTTTT.